These 18 T cell receptor beta chains came from one sample sequenced in a study of shared clonotypes between healthy human individuals. Using immunoSEQ multiplex PCR, the repertoire was profiled, and TCRdb retains in-frame clones only, with some absent. The sample has about 1 million clones; about 80% are singletons. Sequencing used memory CD4+ T cells sorted from blood. Subset defined: CD45RA-negative fraction. The receptor source for this set is a man aged 18-30 years in good health.

This clone has more than one count but fewer than ten. V usage is TRBV29-1 and J usage is TRBJ1-1, with D unclear. Germline lookup yields CDR1 SQVTM and CDR2 ANQGSEA. The CDR3 is made up of 13 amino acids. V dropped 1 base and J dropped 7 bases, with 13 bases sitting between them. The CDR3 is CSVEASEGLEAFF. CDR3 nucleotide sequence: TGCAGCGTTGAAGCGTCCGAGGGTCTTGAAGCTTTCTTT.

The V and J genes are TRBV7-2 and TRBJ2-3; TRBD1 aligns across 8 bases. Trimming removed 2 bases from V and 4 bases from J; junction bases left unmatched: 5. This CDR3 is built from 15 residues. The germline gives CDR1 SGHTA, CDR2 FQGNSA. CDR3 amino acids: CASSLWGQVSDTQYF. The DNA for the CDR3 is TGTGCCAGCAGCTTATGGGGACAGGTTTCAGATACGCAGTATTTT.

The chain uses TRBV7-2 and TRBJ2-1; D is ambiguous. The germline V gene encodes CDR1 SGHTA and CDR2 FQGNSA. V lost 5 bases, J lost 9 bases, and 8 bases lay in between. The CDR3 contains 11 residues. CDR3 DNA: TGTGCCAGCAGCCATAGAGCTGAGCAGTTCTTC. It is translated as CASSHRAEQFF. The entire variable domain, with the rest obtained from reference TRBV7-2 and TRBJ2-1, is as follows: GAGVSQSPSNKVTEKGKDVELRCDPISGHTALYWYRQSLGQGLEFLIYFQGNSAPDKSGLPSDRFSAERTGGSVSTLTIQRTQQEDSAVYLCASSHRAEQFFGPGTRLTVL.

This clone was picked up one time. A read error is possible here, since a much larger clone lies one base away. The rearrangement uses TRBV27 and TRBJ2-1; TRBD2 aligns across 10 bases. V was clipped by 3 bases and J by 4 bases; unmatched bases: 0. This CDR3 is built from 14 residues. CDR1 MNHEY and CDR2 SMNVEV come from the germline V gene (reference sequence). As DNA, the CDR3 is TGTGCCAGCAGTTTGGGACTAGCGTACAATGAGCAGTTCTTC. Protein product: CASSLGLAYNEQFF.

The chain is built from TRBV21-1 and TRBJ1-6; the table's D call TRBD1 went unverified against the DNA. TRBV21-1 is a pseudogene. The length of the CDR3 is 18 residues. The CDR3 region is CASSKARTESSYNSPLHF. CDR3 sequence (DNA): TGTGCCAGCAGCAAAGCCAGGACAGAGAGCTCCTATAATTCACCCCTCCACTTT.

The chain joins TRBV7-9 to TRBJ1-4, with a weak D call TRBD1 (6 bases). This CDR3 has 17 residues. Trimming stripped 3 bases from V and 8 bases from J, with 22 bases between. CDR1 and CDR2 from the germline V gene are SEHNR and FQNEAQ (reference sequence). Here the CDR3 DNA reads TGTGCCAGCAGCTTCACCCTTCAGGGGCGGGAAGAGGAAAAACTGTTTTTT. This sequence encodes CASSFTLQGREEEKLFF.

The rearrangement joins TRBV7-2 to TRBJ2-1, with D unresolved. With 7 bases removed from V and 3 bases from J, the gap between germline ends came to 19 bases. The V gene's germline CDR1 is SGHTA and CDR2 FQGNSA. This CDR3 contains 16 residues. Here the CDR3 DNA reads TGTGCCAGCATTGACGTCGCAACTCCCTTCTACAATGAGCAGTTCTTC. It translates to CASIDVATPFYNEQFF.

The V and J genes are TRBV6-5 and TRBJ1-2; D is possibly TRBD1 (5 bases). Trimming cost V 0 bases and J 4 bases, with 9 bases left between them. The CDR3 spans 14 residues. Germline CDR1 is MNHEY and CDR2 is SVGAGI. CDR3 region: CASSYSQGGYGYTF. The CDR3 DNA sequence: TGTGCCAGCAGTTACTCCCAGGGCGGCTATGGCTACACCTTC.

The V and J genes are TRBV7-6 and TRBJ2-1; possible D gene TRBD2, 6 bases. Deletions cut 5 bases from V and 7 bases from J, with 18 bases between. The CDR3 covers 15 residues. Germline lookup yields CDR1 SGHVS and CDR2 FNYEAQ. Written as DNA, the CDR3 is TGTGCCAGCAGCCCCGGGACTGGCCCCGAGAATGAGCAGTTCTTC. Protein sequence: CASSPGTGPENEQFF.

This rearrangement joins TRBV19 to TRBJ1-2; D is possibly TRBD1 (5 bases). V was pared by 3 bases and J by 0 bases, with 11 bases between. This CDR3 contains 15 residues. Germline V gene data show CDR1 as LNHDA and CDR2 as SQIVND (reference sequence). In DNA, the CDR3 is TGTGCCAGTAGTATCTCGACAGCAACTAACTATGGCTACACCTTC. It specifies CASSISTATNYGYTF. The variable domain in full, with the rest retrieved from reference TRBV19 and TRBJ1-2, is DGGITQSPKYLFRKEGQNVTLSCEQNLNHDAMYWYRQDPGQGLRLIYYSQIVNDFQKGDIAEGYSVSREKKESFPLTVTSAQKNPTAFYLCASSISTATNYGYTFGSGTRLTVV.

This sequence joins TRBV4-1 and TRBJ2-2, with 7 positions matching TRBD2. V lost 1 base, J lost 3 bases, and 2 bases stayed unmatched. The CDR3 loop spans 15 amino acids. Per germline, CDR1 MGHRA and CDR2 YSYEKL. The CDR3 coding sequence is TGCGCCAGCAGCCAAGCCGGGGGGTACACCGGGGAGCTGTTTTTT. Its translation is CASSQAGGYTGELFF.

This clone was recorded only once. V usage is TRBV29-1 and J usage is TRBJ1-6; D uncertain. CDR1 is SQVTM, CDR2 ANQGSEA, per germline. Trimming took off 4 bases at V and 0 bases at J, with 4 bases between the two ends. This CDR3 comprises 13 residues. The CDR3 reads CSVGSSYNSPLHF. The CDR3 nucleotides read TGCAGCGTTGGTAGCTCCTATAATTCACCCCTCCACTTT.

V is TRBV5-1 and J is TRBJ2-1; 11 positions match TRBD2. V lost 0 bases and J lost 8; bases outside the gene matches: 4. The CDR3 runs to 15 residues. Per the germline V gene, CDR1 is SGHRS and CDR2 is YFSETQ. As DNA, the CDR3 is TGCGCCAGCAGCTTGGGTAGCGGGGGGGCCGATGAGCAGTTCTTC. Translating it yields CASSLGSGGADEQFF.

The genes are TRBV2 and TRBJ2-1; 11 nucleotides match TRBD1. There are 15 residues in the CDR3. CDR1 and CDR2 (germline): SNHLY, FYNNEI. V trimming: 3 bases; J trimming: 3 bases; junction bases outside the gene matches: 1. CDR3 residues: CASSEDRGLYNEQFF. The DNA of the CDR3 is TGTGCCAGCAGTGAGGACAGGGGGCTCTACAATGAGCAGTTCTTC.

The chain employs TRBV21-1 and TRBJ2-7; the DNA was not used to check the table's D call, TRBD1. TRBV21-1 is an annotated pseudogene. There are 17 residues in the CDR3. The CDR3 DNA reads as TGTGCCAGCAGCAAAGCGGAACCGGGACAGGGGGCACACGAGCAGTACTTC. This encodes CASSKAEPGQGAHEQYF.

This clone was picked up a small number of times. This rearrangement joins TRBV30 to TRBJ1-2; D possibly corresponds to TRBD1 (6 bases). Trimming left V 3 bases short and J 7 bases short, with 12 bases between. Germline loops: CDR1 GTSNPN, CDR2 SVGIG (reference sequence). The CDR3 runs 12 residues. CDR3 protein: CAWRVGGPGYTF. For the CDR3, the DNA is TGTGCCTGGAGAGTCGGGGGCCCTGGCTACACCTTC.

V usage is TRBV28 and J usage is TRBJ2-2; either TRBD1 or TRBD2 may supply D (5 bases each). The V gene lost 5 bases and the J gene lost 3 bases, with 16 bases spanning the gap. Per the germline V gene, CDR1 is MDHEN and CDR2 is SYDVKM. CDR3 length: 16 amino acids. The CDR3 DNA is TGTGCCAGCAGTCCCTCAGGGTCGAGGGACACCGGGGAGCTGTTTTTT. It encodes CASSPSGSRDTGELFF.

Turning to this clone: At the DNA level, this CDR3 is encoded by other sequences in the same sample as well. The J gene is TRBJ2-7, the V gene TRBV7-9; 9 bases line up with TRBD2. Trimming at V came to 5 bases and at J to 6 bases, leaving 2 bases not matched to a gene. This CDR3 comprises 12 residues. The germline CDR1 and CDR2 sequences are SEHNR and FQNEAQ (reference sequence). The CDR3 spells CASSPSGIEQYF. DNA of the CDR3: TGTGCCAGCAGCCCTAGCGGGATCGAGCAGTACTTC.